The 11 T cell receptor beta chains listed next were all sequenced from one sample in a study of T cell clonotyping in hematopoietic cell transplantation. The method was immunoSEQ multiplex PCR; TCRdb's version includes in-frame clones alone and lacks a portion of them. The table lists 9,000 to 13,000 clones, around 79% of them singletons, with roughly 8.7% in the top ten. The sample consisted of PBMCs, taken 30 days after allogeneic stem cell transplant. The receptors shown here come from a female patient in her 40s who had an allogeneic stem cell transplant from a related donor, so T cells may come from the graft donor. Some clones in this sample may be carry-over from other donors' samples.

The V and J genes are TRBV19 and TRBJ2-5, with D unclear. The germline V and J ends were trimmed by 0 bases and 6 bases, with 14 bases remaining between them. In germline, CDR1 is LNHDA, CDR2 SQIVND (reference sequence). The CDR3 loop spans 15 amino acids. The CDR3 is CASSIDLSSWKTQYF. The CDR3 DNA reads TGTGCCAGTAGTATAGATCTATCCAGTTGGAAGACCCAGTACTTC.

The chain recombines TRBV5-4 with TRBJ2-7; TRBD1 or TRBD2 may be the D gene (5 bases each). Trimming pared 1 base from V and 4 bases from J, leaving 15 bases between. CDR1 is SGHNT and CDR2 is YYREEE in the germline V gene (reference sequence). The CDR3 is 15 amino acids. The CDR3 reads CASSLSPGAEYEQYF. The CDR3 nucleotides read TGTGCCAGCAGCTTGTCCCCCGGGGCTGAGTACGAGCAGTACTTC. Full variable domain (rest looked up from reference TRBV5-4 and TRBJ2-7): ETGVTQSPTHLIKTRGQQVTLRCSSQSGHNTVSWYQQALGQGPQFIFQYYREEENGRGNFPPRFSGLQFPNYSSELNVNALELDDSALYLCASSLSPGAEYEQYFGPGTRLTVT.

The chain employs TRBV18 and TRBJ1-1; D might be TRBD1 (5 bases). CDR1 KGHSH and CDR2 LQKENI come from the germline V gene. CDR3 length equals 14 residues. The germline V and J ends were trimmed by 3 bases and 4 bases, with 12 bases remaining between them. As DNA, the CDR3 is TGTGCCAGCTCACCTGGGGCACTGATCACTGAAGCTTTCTTT. Its protein product is CASSPGALITEAFF.

The chain carries TRBV19 and TRBJ2-3; D gene ambiguous. Germline CDR1 and CDR2: LNHDA and SQIVND (reference sequence). V was trimmed by 4 bases and J by 5 bases, leaving 10 bases between them. The CDR3 totals 13 residues. The CDR3 DNA reads TGTGCCAGTAGTAGTCGGCCCTTAGATACGCAGTATTTT. Amino acids: CASSSRPLDTQYF. The full variable domain, in which reference TRBV19 and TRBJ2-3 provide the parts outside the CDR3, is DGGITQSPKYLFRKEGQNVTLSCEQNLNHDAMYWYRQDPGQGLRLIYYSQIVNDFQKGDIAEGYSVSREKKESFPLTVTSAQKNPTAFYLCASSSRPLDTQYFGPGTRLTVL.

This clone appeared a single time. The J gene is TRBJ2-1, the V gene TRBV10-3, with TRBD2 matching over 7 bases. The CDR3 sequence is 13 residues long. Germline CDR1 ENHRY, CDR2 SYGVKD. The V segment lost 8 bases and the J segment 7 bases; nucleotides outside the gene matches: 8. The CDR3, as DNA: TGTGCCATCGGGGCGGGAGATCGTAATGAGCAGTTCTTC. Amino acids: CAIGAGDRNEQFF.

The V and J genes are TRBV2 and TRBJ2-2; no clear D. The germline V and J ends were trimmed by 4 bases and 4 bases, with 7 bases remaining between them. Germline V CDR1 and CDR2: SNHLY, FYNNEI. The CDR3 contains 13 residues. The CDR3 nucleotides read TGTGCCAGCAGTGGAGACGGCACCGGGGAGCTGTTTTTT. Residues: CASSGDGTGELFF.

This clone is classed as large (0.1 to 1%). The chain has TRBV19 and TRBJ1-2; D gene ambiguous. The CDR3 has 13 residues. V dropped 2 bases and J dropped 6 bases, with 10 bases sitting between them. Germline V CDR1 and CDR2: LNHDA, SQIVND (reference sequence). The CDR3 DNA reads as TGTGCCAGTAGTATACAGGAGGGCGATGGCTACACCTTC. It specifies CASSIQEGDGYTF.

J is TRBJ2-7 and V is TRBV6-1, with TRBD2 as a possible D gene (6 bases). This CDR3 has 15 amino acids. Trimming took off 1 base at V and 3 bases at J, with 13 bases between the two ends. The germline V gene encodes CDR1 MNHNS and CDR2 SASEGT. The CDR3: CASSEGGTRLYEQYF. The CDR3 DNA is TGTGCCAGCAGTGAAGGGGGGACTCGACTCTACGAGCAGTACTTC.

The chain combines TRBV27 with TRBJ1-5; perhaps TRBD1 as D (6 bases). The CDR3 is 16 residues long. Trimming removed 6 bases at V and 7 bases at J, with 22 bases between. CDR1 MNHEY and CDR2 SMNVEV come from the germline V gene (reference sequence). CDR3: CASSPNRVDGPQPQHF. CDR3 in DNA: TGTGCCAGCAGCCCTAACAGGGTGGACGGTCCCCAGCCCCAGCATTTT.

V usage is TRBV4-1 and J usage is TRBJ2-7, with 10 bases that match TRBD2. The CDR3 runs 15 residues. The germline V gene has CDR1 MGHRA and CDR2 YSYEKL. The V and J ends lost 3 bases and 4 bases, in that order; junction bases with no gene match: 6. The CDR3 loop reads CASSQLAGVSYEQYF. The CDR3 nucleotides are TGCGCCAGCAGCCAGCTAGCGGGAGTATCGTACGAGCAGTACTTC.

The J gene is TRBJ2-2, the V gene TRBV13; D gene unclear. The CDR3 extends over 13 amino acids. Trimming shortened V by 2 bases and J by 5 bases, and 6 bases separated the two germline ends. CDR1 is PRHDT and CDR2 is FYEKMQ in the germline V gene (reference sequence). The CDR3 region has the DNA TGTGCCAGCAGCTTAAAACAAACCGGGGAGCTGTTTTTT. Translating gives CASSLKQTGELFF.